Here is one TCR beta chain with its context. The CDR3 has 14 residues. With 7 bases removed from V and 0 bases from J, the gap between germline ends came to 12 bases. In germline, CDR1 is MDHEN, CDR2 SYDVKM. Using immunoSEQ multiplex PCR, the repertoire was profiled, and TCRdb retains in-frame clones only, with some absent. The table includes some 87,000 clones, 90% to 98% detected once. This entry belongs to a study of technical replicates of blood from a few donors. This chain joins TRBV28 and TRBJ1-2; D unresolved. The sequenced material came from T cells isolated from PBMCs. This clonotype was sampled from a human donor in good health. The CDR3 DNA reads as TGTGCCAGCACTACACACCTAGCTAACTATGGCTACACCTTC. It codes for CASTTHLANYGYTF.